The source of this T cell receptor beta chain is a study of cytomegalovirus exposure and HLA in healthy donors. After removal of 2 bases from V and 6 bases from J, the junction contained 9 bases not matched to a gene. Germline V CDR1 and CDR2: MNHNY, SVGAGI (reference sequence). CDR3 length: 16 amino acids. 13 Jbeta primers and 60 Vbeta primers were used for the PCR. The protocol was immunoSEQ multiplex PCR, while the TCRdb copy is restricted to in-frame clones and leaves out a portion. In the table there are some 200,000 clones, about four fifths of which are singletons. The V and J genes are TRBV6-6 and TRBJ2-2; 7 positions match TRBD2. Material for sequencing was PBMCs. This receptor was taken from a boy between 2 and 10 years old in good health and CMV-seronegative. In DNA form, the CDR3 reads TGTGCCAGCAGTTACACCCGGGACCGGGGGGCCGGGGAGCTGTTTTTT. It yields the protein CASSYTRDRGAGELFF.